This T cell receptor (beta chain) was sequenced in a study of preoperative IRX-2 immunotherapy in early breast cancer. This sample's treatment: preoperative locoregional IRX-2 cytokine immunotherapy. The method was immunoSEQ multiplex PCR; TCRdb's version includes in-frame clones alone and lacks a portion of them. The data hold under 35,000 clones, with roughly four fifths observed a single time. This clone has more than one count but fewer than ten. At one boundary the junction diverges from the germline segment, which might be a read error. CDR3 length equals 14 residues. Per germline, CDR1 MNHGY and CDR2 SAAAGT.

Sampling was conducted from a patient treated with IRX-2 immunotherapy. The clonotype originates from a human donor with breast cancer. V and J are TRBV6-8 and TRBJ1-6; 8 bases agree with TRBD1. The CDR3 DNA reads TGTGCCATCAGTGACTCAGGGGGCTATTCACCCCTCCACTTT. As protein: CAISDSGGYSPLHF.